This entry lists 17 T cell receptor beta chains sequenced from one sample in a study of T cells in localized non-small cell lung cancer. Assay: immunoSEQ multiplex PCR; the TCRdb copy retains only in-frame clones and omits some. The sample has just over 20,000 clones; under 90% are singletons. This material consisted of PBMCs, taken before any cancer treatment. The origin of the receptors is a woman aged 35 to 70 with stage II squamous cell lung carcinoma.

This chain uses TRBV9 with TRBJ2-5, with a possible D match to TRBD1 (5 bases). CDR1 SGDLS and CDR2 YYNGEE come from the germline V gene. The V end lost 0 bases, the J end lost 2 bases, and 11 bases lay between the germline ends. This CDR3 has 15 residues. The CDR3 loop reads CASSVGQLSQETQYF. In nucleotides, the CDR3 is TGTGCCAGCAGCGTAGGACAGCTCAGTCAAGAGACCCAGTACTTC.

Here the CDR3 reads CASSSAHENIQYF. CDR3 DNA sequence: TGTGCCAGCAGCTCGGCCCACGAAAACATTCAGTACTTC. V is TRBV5-5 and J is TRBJ2-4; D remains ambiguous. The ends were cut back, 3 bases at V and 5 bases at J, with 9 bases in the middle. Germline CDR1 is SGHKS and CDR2 is YYEKEE (reference sequence). The CDR3 runs to 13 residues. Together with reference TRBV5-5 and TRBJ2-4, the CDR3 gives the full variable domain: DAGVTQSPTHLIKTRGQQVTLRCSPISGHKSVSWYQQVLGQGPQFIFQYYEKEERGRGNFPDRFSARQFPNYSSELNVNALLLGDSALYLCASSSAHENIQYFGAGTRLSVL.

The CDR3 DNA reads TGTGCCAGCAGCCGGTGGGGCGGAACAGATACGCAGTATTTT. It translates to CASSRWGGTDTQYF. The genes are TRBV13 and TRBJ2-3; tentatively, D is TRBD1 (5 bases). Trimming pared 5 bases from V and 3 bases from J, leaving 12 bases between. The CDR3 runs 14 residues. Germline CDR1 and CDR2: PRHDT and FYEKMQ (reference sequence).

The CDR3 sequence: CASRPDRPNQPQHF. The CDR3 DNA sequence: TGTGCCAGCAGGCCGGACAGGCCGAATCAGCCCCAGCATTTT. The rearrangement joins TRBV6-6 to TRBJ1-5; 7 bases line up with TRBD1. The V gene's germline CDR1 is MNHNY and CDR2 SVGAGI (reference sequence). CDR3 length: 14 amino acids. With V trimmed by 6 bases and J by 4 bases, 6 bases remained unmatched.

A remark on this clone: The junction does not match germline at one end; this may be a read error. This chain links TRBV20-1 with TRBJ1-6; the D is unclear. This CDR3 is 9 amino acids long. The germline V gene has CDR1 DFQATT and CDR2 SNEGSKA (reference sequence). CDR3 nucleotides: TGCAGTGCTAGATCCAACATGGCCTTT. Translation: CSARSNMAF.

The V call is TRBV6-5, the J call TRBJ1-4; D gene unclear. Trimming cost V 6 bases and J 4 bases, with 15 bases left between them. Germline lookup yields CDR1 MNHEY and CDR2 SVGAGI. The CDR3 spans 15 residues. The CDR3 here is CASSPPGADNEKLFF. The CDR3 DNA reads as TGTGCCAGCAGCCCCCCAGGAGCGGATAATGAAAAACTGTTTTTT.

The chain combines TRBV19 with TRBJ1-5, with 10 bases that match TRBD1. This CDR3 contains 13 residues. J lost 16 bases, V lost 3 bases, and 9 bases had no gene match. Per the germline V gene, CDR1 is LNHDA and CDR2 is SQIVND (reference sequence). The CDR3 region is CASSIDPGTGEHF. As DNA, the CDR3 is TGTGCCAGTAGTATCGATCCCGGGACAGGGGAACATTTT.

In nucleotides, the CDR3 is TGTGCCAGCAGCTTGGGAGCGGGAGGTTTCCAAGAGACCCAGTACTTC. Protein sequence: CASSLGAGGFQETQYF. The rearrangement links TRBV7-9 to TRBJ2-5; 9 bases align to TRBD2. The CDR3 consists of 16 residues. The junction had 6 bases not matched to a gene; V was cut back by 3 bases and J by 1 base. Per germline, CDR1 SEHNR and CDR2 FQNEAQ (reference sequence).

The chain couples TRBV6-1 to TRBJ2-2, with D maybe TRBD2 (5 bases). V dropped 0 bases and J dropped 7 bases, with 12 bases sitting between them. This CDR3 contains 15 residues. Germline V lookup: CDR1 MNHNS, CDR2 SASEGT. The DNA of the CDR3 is TGTGCCAGCAGTGAAGCGGGAGCGACGGGCGGGGAGCTGTTTTTT. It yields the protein CASSEAGATGGELFF.

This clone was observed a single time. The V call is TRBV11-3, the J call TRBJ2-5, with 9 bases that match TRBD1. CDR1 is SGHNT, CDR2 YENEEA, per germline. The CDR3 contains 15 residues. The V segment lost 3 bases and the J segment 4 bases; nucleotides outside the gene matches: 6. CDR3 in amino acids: CASSLYPGQGETQYF. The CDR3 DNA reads TGTGCCAGCAGCTTGTATCCGGGACAGGGAGAGACCCAGTACTTC.

CDR3 sequence: CASSLYGTSNQPQHF. The CDR3 region has the DNA TGTGCCAGCAGCTTATACGGAACTAGCAATCAGCCCCAGCATTTT. The chain uses TRBV5-6 and TRBJ1-5, with D hard to call. Trimming took off 2 bases at V and 0 bases at J, with 9 bases between the two ends. From germline, CDR1 is SGHDT and CDR2 YYEEEE. This CDR3 spans 15 amino acids.

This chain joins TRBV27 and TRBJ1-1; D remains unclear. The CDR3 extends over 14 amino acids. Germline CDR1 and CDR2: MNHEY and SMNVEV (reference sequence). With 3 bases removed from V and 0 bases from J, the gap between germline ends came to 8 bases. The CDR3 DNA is TGTGCCAGCAGTTTCGGCACCTTGAACACTGAAGCTTTCTTT. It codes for CASSFGTLNTEAFF.

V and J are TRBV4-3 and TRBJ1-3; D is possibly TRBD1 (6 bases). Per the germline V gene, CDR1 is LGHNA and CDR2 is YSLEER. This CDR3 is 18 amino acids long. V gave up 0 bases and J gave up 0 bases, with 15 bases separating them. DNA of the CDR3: TGCGCCAGCAGCCAAGAGGTGCCGGGGGCCATCTCTGGAAACACCATATATTTT. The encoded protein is CASSQEVPGAISGNTIYF.

As DNA, the CDR3 is TGTGCCAGCAGCTCCGACAGATACTATGGCTACACCTTC. Translated, it gives CASSSDRYYGYTF. The gene calls are TRBV5-4 and TRBJ1-2, with D perhaps matching TRBD1 (5 bases). This CDR3 contains 13 residues. The germline V and J ends were trimmed by 3 bases and 3 bases, with 9 bases remaining between them. Looked up from germline, CDR1 is SGHNT and CDR2 is YYREEE (reference sequence). The entire variable domain, with the rest obtained from reference TRBV5-4 and TRBJ1-2, is as follows: ETGVTQSPTHLIKTRGQQVTLRCSSQSGHNTVSWYQQALGQGPQFIFQYYREEENGRGNFPPRFSGLQFPNYSSELNVNALELDDSALYLCASSSDRYYGYTFGSGTRLTVV.

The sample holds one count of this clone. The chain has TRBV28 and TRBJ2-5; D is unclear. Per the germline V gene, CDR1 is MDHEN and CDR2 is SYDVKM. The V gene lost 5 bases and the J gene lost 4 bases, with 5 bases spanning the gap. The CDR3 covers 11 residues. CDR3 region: CASSLGETQYF. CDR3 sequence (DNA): TGTGCCAGCAGTCTAGGAGAGACCCAGTACTTC.

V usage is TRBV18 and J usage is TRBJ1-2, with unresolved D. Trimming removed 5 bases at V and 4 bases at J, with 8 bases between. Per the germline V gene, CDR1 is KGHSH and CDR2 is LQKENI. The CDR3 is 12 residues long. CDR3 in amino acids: CASSLEGYGYTF. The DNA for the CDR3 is TGTGCCAGCTCATTAGAGGGCTATGGCTACACCTTC.

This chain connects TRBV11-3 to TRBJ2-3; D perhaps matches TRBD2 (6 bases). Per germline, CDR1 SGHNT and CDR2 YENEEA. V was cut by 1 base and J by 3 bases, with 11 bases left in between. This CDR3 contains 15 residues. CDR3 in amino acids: CASSLGAAGTDTQYF. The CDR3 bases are TGTGCCAGCAGCTTAGGGGCGGCGGGGACAGATACGCAGTATTTT.